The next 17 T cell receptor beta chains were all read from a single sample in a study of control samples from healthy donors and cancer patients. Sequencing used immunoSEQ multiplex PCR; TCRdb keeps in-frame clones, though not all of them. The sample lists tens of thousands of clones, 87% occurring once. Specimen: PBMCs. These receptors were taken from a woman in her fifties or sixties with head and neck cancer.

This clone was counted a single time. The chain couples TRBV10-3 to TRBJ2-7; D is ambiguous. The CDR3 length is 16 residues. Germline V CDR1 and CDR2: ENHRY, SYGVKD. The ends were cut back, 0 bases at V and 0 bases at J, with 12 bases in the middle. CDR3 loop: CAISESSVPSSYEQYF. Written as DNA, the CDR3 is TGTGCCATCAGTGAGTCCTCGGTACCGAGCTCCTACGAGCAGTACTTC.

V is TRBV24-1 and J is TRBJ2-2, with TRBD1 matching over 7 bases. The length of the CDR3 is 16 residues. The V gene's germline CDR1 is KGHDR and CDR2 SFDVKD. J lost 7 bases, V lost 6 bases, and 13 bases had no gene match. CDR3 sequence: CATSNPTGNQIGELFF. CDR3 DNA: TGTGCCACCAGTAACCCGACAGGGAACCAAATCGGGGAGCTGTTTTTT.

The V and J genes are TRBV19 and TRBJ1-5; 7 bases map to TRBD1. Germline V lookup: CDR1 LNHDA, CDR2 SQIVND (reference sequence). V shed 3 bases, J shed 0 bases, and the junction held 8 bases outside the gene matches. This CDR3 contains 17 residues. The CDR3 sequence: CASSMDRSQDSNQPQHF. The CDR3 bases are TGTGCCAGTAGTATGGACAGGTCACAGGATAGCAATCAGCCCCAGCATTTT. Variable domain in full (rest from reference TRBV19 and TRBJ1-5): DGGITQSPKYLFRKEGQNVTLSCEQNLNHDAMYWYRQDPGQGLRLIYYSQIVNDFQKGDIAEGYSVSREKKESFPLTVTSAQKNPTAFYLCASSMDRSQDSNQPQHFGDGTRLSIL.

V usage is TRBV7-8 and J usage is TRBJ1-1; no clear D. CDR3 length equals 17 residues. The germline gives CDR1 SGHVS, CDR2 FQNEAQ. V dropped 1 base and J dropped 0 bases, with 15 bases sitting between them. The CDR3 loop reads CASSLVAAFSMNTEAFF. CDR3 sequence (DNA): TGTGCCAGCAGCTTAGTAGCGGCCTTCTCCATGAACACTGAAGCTTTCTTT.

The CDR3 nucleotides read TGTGCCTGGAGTGGGTCGGGGGGCGGTGGCTACACCTTC. Translating it yields CAWSGSGGGGYTF. This sequence joins TRBV30 and TRBJ1-2, with a possible D match to TRBD1 (6 bases). Germline V CDR1 and CDR2: GTSNPN, SVGIG (reference sequence). V lost 1 base and J lost 7, with 13 bases in between. The length of the CDR3 is 13 residues.

The CDR3 region has the DNA TGTGCCAGCAGCTCCCGAGGGGCGGGCACCGGGGAGCTGTTTTTT. Protein product: CASSSRGAGTGELFF. V and J are TRBV11-3 and TRBJ2-2; either TRBD1 or TRBD2 may fit D (5 bases each). This CDR3 contains 15 residues. Trimming left V 4 bases short and J 4 bases short, with 13 bases between. Germline V CDR1 and CDR2: SGHNT, YENEEA.

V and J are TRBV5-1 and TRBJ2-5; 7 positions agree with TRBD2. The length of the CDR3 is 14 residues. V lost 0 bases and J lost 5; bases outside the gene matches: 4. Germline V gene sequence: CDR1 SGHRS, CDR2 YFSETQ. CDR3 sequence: CASSLAGGRETQYF. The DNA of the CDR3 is TGCGCCAGCAGCTTGGCGGGGGGTCGGGAGACCCAGTACTTC.

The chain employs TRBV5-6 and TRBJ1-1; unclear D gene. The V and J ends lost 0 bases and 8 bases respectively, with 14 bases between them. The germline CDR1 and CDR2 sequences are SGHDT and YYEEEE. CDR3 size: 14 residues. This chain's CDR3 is CASSLGRRGEEAFF. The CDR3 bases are TGTGCCAGCAGCTTGGGGCGGCGCGGGGAGGAAGCTTTCTTT.

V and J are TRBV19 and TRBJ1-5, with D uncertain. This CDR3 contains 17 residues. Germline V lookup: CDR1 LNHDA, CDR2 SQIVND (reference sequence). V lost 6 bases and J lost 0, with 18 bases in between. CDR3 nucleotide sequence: TGTGCCAGTAGCCCTGGGCGGGGATCATCTAGCAATCAGCCCCAGCATTTT. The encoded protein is CASSPGRGSSSNQPQHF.

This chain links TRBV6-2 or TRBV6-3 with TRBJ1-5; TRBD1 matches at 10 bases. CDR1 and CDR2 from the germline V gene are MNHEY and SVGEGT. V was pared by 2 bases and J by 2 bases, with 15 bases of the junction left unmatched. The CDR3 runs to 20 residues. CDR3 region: CASSYPLGTGDLLGNQPQHF. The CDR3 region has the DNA TGTGCCAGCAGTTACCCACTGGGGACAGGGGATTTATTGGGCAATCAGCCCCAGCATTTT.

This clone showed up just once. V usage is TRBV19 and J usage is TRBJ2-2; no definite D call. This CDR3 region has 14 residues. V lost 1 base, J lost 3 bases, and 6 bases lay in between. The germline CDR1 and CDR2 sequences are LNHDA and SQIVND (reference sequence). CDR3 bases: TGTGCCAGTAGTATAGGGCGATACACCGGGGAGCTGTTTTTT. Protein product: CASSIGRYTGELFF.

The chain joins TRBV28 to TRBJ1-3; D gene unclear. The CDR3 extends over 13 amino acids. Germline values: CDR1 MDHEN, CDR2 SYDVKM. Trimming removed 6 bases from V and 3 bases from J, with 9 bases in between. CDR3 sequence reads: CASSWENGNTIYF. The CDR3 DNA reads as TGTGCCAGCAGCTGGGAGAATGGAAACACCATATATTTT.

The CDR3 sequence: CASSFWSGGLSYNEQFF. The CDR3 DNA follows: TGTGCCAGCAGTTTCTGGAGCGGGGGGTTATCCTACAATGAGCAGTTCTTC. The J gene is TRBJ2-1, the V gene TRBV27; 9 bases line up with TRBD2. This CDR3 region has 17 residues. CDR1 and CDR2 (germline): MNHEY, SMNVEV (reference sequence). The V and J ends lost 3 bases and 1 base, in that order; junction bases with no gene match: 7.

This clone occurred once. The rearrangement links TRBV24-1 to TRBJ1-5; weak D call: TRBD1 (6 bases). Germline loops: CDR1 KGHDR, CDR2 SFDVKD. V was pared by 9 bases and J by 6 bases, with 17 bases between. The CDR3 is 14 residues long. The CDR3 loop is CATQQGGGPQPQHF. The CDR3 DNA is TGTGCCACCCAGCAAGGGGGGGGACCTCAGCCCCAGCATTTT.

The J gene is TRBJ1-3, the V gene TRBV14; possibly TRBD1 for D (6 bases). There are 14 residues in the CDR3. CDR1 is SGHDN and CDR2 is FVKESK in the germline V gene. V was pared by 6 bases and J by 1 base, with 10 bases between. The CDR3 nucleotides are TGTGCCAGCAGGACAACAGGGTCTGGAAACACCATATATTTT. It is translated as CASRTTGSGNTIYF.

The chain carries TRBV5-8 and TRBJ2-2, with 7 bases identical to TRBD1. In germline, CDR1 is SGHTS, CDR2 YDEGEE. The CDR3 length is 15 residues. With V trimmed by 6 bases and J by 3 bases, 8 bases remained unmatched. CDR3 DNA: TGTGCCAGCACCGGGACAGAGTTCTACACCGGGGAGCTGTTTTTT. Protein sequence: CASTGTEFYTGELFF.

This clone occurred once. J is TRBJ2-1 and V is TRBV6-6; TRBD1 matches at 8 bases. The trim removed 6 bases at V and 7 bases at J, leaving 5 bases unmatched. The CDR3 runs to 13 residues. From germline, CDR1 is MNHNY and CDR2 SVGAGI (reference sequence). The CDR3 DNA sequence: TGTGCCAGCAGACTAAGGACAGGGAATGAGCAGTTCTTC. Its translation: CASRLRTGNEQFF.